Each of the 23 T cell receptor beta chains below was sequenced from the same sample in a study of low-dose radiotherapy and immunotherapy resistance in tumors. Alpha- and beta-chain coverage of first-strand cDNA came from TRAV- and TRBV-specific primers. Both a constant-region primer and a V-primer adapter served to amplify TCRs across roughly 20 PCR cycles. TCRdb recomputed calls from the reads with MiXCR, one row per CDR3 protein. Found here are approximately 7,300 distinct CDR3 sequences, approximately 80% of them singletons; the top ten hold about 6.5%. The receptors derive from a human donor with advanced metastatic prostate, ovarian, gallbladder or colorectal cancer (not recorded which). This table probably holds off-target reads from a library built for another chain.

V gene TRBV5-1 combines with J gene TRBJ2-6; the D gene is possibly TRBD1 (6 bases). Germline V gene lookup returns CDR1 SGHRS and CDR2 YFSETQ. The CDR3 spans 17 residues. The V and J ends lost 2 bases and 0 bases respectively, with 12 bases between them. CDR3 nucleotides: TGCGCCAGCAGCTTCGGACAGCTGTACTCTGGGGCCAACGTCCTGACTTTC. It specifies CASSFGQLYSGANVLTF.

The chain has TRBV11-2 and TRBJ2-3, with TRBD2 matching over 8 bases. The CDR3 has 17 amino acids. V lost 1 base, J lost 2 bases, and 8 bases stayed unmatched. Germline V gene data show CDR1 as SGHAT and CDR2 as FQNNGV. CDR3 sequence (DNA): TGTGCCAGCAGCTTAGCCCCCGAAGCGGGGGACACAGATACGCAGTATTTT. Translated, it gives CASSLAPEAGDTDTQYF. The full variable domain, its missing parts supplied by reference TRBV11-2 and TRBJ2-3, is EAGVAQSPRYKIIEKRQSVAFWCNPISGHATLYWYQQILGQGPKLLIQFQNNGVVDDSQLPKDRFSAERLKGVDSTLKIQPAKLEDSAVYLCASSLAPEAGDTDTQYFGPGTRLTVL.

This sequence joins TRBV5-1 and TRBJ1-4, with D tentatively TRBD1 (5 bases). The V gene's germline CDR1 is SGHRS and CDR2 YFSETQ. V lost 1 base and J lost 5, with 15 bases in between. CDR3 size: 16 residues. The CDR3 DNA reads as TGCGCCAGCAGCTTGTTCGCTTCGGGGGGGAATGAAAAACTGTTTTTT. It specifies CASSLFASGGNEKLFF. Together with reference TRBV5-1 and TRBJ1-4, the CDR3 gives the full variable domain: KAGVTQTPRYLIKTRGQQVTLSCSPISGHRSVSWYQQTPGQGLQFLFEYFSETQRNKGNFPGRFSGRQFSNSRSEMNVSTLELGDSALYLCASSLFASGGNEKLFFGSGTQLSVL.

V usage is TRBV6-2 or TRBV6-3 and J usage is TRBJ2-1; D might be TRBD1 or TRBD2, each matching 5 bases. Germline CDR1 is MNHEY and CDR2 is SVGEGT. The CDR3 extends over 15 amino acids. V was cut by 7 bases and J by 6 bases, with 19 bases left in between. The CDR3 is CASKSGWLGGNEQFF. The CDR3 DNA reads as TGTGCCAGCAAAAGTGGGTGGCTTGGGGGCAATGAGCAGTTCTTC.

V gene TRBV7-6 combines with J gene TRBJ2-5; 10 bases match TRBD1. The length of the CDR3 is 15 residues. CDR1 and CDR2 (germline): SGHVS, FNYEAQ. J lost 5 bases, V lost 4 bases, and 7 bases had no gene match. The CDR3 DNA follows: TGTGCCAGCAGCTCCGGGGACAGGGGTATGGAGACCCAGTACTTC. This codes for CASSSGDRGMETQYF.

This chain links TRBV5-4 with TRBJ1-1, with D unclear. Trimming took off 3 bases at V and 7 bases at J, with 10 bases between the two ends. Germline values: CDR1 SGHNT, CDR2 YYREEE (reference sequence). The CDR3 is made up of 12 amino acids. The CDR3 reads CASSWEAGEAFF. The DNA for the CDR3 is TGTGCCAGCAGCTGGGAGGCAGGTGAAGCTTTCTTT.

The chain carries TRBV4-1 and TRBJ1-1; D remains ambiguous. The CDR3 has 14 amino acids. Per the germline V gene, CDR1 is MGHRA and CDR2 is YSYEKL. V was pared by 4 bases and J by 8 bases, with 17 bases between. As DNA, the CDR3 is TGCGCCAGCAGCCCTGGCCCAGTCCACGGCGAAGCTTTCTTT. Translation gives CASSPGPVHGEAFF.

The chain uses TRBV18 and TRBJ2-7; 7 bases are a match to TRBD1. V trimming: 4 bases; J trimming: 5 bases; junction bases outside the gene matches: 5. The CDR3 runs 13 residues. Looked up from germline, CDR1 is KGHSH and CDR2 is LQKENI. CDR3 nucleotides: TGTGCCAGCTCACTGGGGACAGCTAACGAGCAGTACTTC. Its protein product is CASSLGTANEQYF.

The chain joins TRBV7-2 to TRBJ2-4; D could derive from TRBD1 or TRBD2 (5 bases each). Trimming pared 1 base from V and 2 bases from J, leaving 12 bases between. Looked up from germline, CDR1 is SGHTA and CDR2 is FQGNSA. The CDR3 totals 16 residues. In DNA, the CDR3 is TGTGCCAGCAGCTTAGATTTTCGGGGACCCAAAAACATTCAGTACTTC. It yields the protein CASSLDFRGPKNIQYF. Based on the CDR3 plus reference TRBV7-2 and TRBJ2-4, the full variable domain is GAGVSQSPSNKVTEKGKDVELRCDPISGHTALYWYRQSLGQGLEFLIYFQGNSAPDKSGLPSDRFSAERTGGSVSTLTIQRTQQEDSAVYLCASSLDFRGPKNIQYFGAGTRLSVL.

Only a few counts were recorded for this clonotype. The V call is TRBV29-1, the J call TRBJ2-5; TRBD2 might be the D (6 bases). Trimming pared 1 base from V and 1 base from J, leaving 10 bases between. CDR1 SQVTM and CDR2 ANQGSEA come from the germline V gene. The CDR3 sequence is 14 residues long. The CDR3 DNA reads TGCAGCGTTGAAGGGGTGGGACTCCAAGAGACCCAGTACTTC. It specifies CSVEGVGLQETQYF. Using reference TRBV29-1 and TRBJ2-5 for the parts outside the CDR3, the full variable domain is SAVISQKPSRDICQRGTSLTIQCQVDSQVTMMFWYRQQPGQSLTLIATANQGSEATYESGFVIDKFPISRPNLTFSTLTVSNMSPEDSSIYLCSVEGVGLQETQYFGPGTRLLVL.

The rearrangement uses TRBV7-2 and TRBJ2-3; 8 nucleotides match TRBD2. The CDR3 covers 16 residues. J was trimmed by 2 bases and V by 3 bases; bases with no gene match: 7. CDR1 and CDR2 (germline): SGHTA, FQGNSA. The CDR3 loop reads CASSFVGGGYTDTQYF. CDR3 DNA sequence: TGTGCCAGCAGCTTTGTTGGCGGGGGGTACACAGATACGCAGTATTTT. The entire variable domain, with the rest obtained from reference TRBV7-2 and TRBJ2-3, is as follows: GAGVSQSPSNKVTEKGKDVELRCDPISGHTALYWYRQSLGQGLEFLIYFQGNSAPDKSGLPSDRFSAERTGGSVSTLTIQRTQQEDSAVYLCASSFVGGGYTDTQYFGPGTRLTVL.

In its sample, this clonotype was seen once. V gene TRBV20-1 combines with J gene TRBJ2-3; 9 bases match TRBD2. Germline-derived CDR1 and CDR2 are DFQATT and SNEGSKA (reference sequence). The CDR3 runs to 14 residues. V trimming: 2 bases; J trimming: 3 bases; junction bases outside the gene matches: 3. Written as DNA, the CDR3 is TGCAGTGCTAGACTAGCGGGGTTGACAGATACGCAGTATTTT. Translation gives CSARLAGLTDTQYF.

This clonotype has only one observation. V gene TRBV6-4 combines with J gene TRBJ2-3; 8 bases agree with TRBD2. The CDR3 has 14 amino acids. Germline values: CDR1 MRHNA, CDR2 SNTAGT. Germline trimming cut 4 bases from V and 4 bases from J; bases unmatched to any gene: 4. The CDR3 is CASSASGLPDTQYF. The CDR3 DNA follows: TGTGCCAGCAGTGCTAGCGGGCTCCCAGATACGCAGTATTTT.

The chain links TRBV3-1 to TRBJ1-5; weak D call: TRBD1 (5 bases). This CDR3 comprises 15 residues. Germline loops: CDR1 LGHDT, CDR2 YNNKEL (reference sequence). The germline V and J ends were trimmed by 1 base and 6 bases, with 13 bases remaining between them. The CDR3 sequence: CASSQGDRPAQPQHF. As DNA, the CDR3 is TGTGCCAGCAGCCAAGGGGACCGCCCCGCTCAGCCCCAGCATTTT. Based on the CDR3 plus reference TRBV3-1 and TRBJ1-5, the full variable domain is DTAVSQTPKYLVTQMGNDKSIKCEQNLGHDTMYWYKQDSKKFLKIMFSYNNKELIINETVPNRFSPKSPDKAHLNLHINSLELGDSAVYFCASSQGDRPAQPQHFGDGTRLSIL.

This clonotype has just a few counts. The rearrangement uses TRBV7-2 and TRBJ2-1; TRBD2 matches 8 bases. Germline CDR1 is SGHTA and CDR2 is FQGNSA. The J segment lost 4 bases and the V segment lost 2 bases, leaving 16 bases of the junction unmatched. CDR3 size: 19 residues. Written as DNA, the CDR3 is TGTGCCAGCAGCTTATCAGTTGCGGGGAGCGGGGGTTGGTACAATGAGCAGTTCTTC. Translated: CASSLSVAGSGGWYNEQFF. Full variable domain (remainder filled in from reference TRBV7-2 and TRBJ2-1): GAGVSQSPSNKVTEKGKDVELRCDPISGHTALYWYRQSLGQGLEFLIYFQGNSAPDKSGLPSDRFSAERTGGSVSTLTIQRTQQEDSAVYLCASSLSVAGSGGWYNEQFFGPGTRLTVL.

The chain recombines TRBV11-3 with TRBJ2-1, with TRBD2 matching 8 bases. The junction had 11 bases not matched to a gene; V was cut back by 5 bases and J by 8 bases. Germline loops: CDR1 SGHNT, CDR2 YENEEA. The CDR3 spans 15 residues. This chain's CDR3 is CASSIGGASRHEQFF. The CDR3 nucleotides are TGTGCCAGCAGCATCGGGGGGGCCTCCCGCCATGAGCAGTTCTTC.

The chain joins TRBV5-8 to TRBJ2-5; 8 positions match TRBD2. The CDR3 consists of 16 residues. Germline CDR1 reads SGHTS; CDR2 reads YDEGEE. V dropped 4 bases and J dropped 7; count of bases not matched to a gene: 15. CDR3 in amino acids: CASSLMTTGGPGTQYF. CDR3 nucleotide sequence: TGTGCCAGCAGCCTGATGACCACGGGGGGGCCGGGGACCCAGTACTTC. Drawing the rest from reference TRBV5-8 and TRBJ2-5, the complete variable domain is EAGVTQSPTHLIKTRGQQATLRCSPISGHTSVYWYQQALGLGLQFLLWYDEGEERNRGNFPPRFSGRQFPNYSSELNVNALELEDSALYLCASSLMTTGGPGTQYFGPGTRLLVL.

CDR3 nucleotides: TGTGCCAGCTCACCACCGACAGGATATGCCTACGAGCAGTACTTC. Amino acid sequence: CASSPPTGYAYEQYF. The chain combines TRBV18 with TRBJ2-7; D may be TRBD1 (6 bases). The V gene lost 0 bases and the J gene lost 2 bases, with 11 bases spanning the gap. CDR3 length: 15 amino acids. From germline, CDR1 is KGHSH and CDR2 LQKENI.

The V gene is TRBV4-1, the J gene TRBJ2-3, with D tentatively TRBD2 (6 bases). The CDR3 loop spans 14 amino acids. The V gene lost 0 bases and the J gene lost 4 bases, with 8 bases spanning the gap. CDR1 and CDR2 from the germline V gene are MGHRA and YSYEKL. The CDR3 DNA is TGCGCCAGCAGCCAAGATCGGGGGTCAGATACGCAGTATTTT. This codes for CASSQDRGSDTQYF.

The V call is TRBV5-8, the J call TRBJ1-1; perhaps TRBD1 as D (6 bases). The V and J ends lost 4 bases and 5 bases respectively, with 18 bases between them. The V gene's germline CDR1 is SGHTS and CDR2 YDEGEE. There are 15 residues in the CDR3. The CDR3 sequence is CASSKGTGRRTEAFF. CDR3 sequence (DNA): TGTGCCAGCAGCAAAGGCACAGGGCGTCGGACTGAAGCTTTCTTT. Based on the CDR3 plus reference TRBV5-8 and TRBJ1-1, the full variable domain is EAGVTQSPTHLIKTRGQQATLRCSPISGHTSVYWYQQALGLGLQFLLWYDEGEERNRGNFPPRFSGRQFPNYSSELNVNALELEDSALYLCASSKGTGRRTEAFFGQGTRLTVV.

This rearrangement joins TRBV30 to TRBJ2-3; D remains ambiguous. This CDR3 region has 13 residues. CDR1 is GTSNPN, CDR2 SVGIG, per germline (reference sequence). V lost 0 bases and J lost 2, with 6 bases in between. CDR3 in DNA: TGTGCCTGGAGTGTATCCCTCACAGATACGCAGTATTTT. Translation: CAWSVSLTDTQYF.

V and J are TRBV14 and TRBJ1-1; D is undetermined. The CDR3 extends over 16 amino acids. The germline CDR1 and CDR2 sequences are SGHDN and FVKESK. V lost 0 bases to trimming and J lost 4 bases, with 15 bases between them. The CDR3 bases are TGTGCCAGCAGCCAAGATACTGAGTTGGGCGGCACTGAAGCTTTCTTT. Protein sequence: CASSQDTELGGTEAFF.

Here the CDR3 DNA reads TGTGCCAGCAGTTACTCGAGTGGGGGACAGGGTGGCTCCTATAATTCACCCCTCCACTTT. Amino acid sequence: CASSYSSGGQGGSYNSPLHF. The chain recombines TRBV6-2 or TRBV6-3 with TRBJ1-6, with 9 bases aligning to TRBD1. Germline loops: CDR1 MNHEY, CDR2 SVGEGT. Trimming cost V 0 bases and J 0 bases; bases outside gene matches: 9. This CDR3 is 20 amino acids long.